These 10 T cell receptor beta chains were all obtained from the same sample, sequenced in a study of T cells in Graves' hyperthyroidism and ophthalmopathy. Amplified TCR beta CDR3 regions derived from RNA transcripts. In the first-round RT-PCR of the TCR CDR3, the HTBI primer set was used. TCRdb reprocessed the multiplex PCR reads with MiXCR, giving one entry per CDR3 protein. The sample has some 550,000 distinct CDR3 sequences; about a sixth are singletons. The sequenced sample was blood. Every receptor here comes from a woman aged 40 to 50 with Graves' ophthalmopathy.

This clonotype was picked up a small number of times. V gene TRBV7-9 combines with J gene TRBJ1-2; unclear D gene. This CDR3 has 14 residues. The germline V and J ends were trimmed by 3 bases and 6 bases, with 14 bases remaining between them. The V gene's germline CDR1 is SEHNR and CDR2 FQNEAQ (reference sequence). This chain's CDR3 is CASSFAEQADGYTF. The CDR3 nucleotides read TGTGCCAGCAGCTTCGCAGAGCAGGCCGATGGCTACACCTTC. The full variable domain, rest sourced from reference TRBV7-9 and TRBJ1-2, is DTGVSQNPRHKITKRGQNVTFRCDPISEHNRLYWYRQTLGQGPEFLTYFQNEAQLEKSRLLSDRFSAERPKGSFSTLEIQRTEQGDSAMYLCASSFAEQADGYTFGSGTRLTVV.

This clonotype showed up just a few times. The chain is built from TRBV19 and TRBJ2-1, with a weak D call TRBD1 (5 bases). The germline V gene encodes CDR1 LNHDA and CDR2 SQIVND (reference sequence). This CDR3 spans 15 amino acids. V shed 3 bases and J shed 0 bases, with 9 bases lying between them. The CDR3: CASSIRGSSYNEQFF. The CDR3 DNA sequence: TGTGCCAGTAGTATTAGGGGAAGCTCCTACAATGAGCAGTTCTTC. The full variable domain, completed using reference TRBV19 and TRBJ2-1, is DGGITQSPKYLFRKEGQNVTLSCEQNLNHDAMYWYRQDPGQGLRLIYYSQIVNDFQKGDIAEGYSVSREKKESFPLTVTSAQKNPTAFYLCASSIRGSSYNEQFFGPGTRLTVL.

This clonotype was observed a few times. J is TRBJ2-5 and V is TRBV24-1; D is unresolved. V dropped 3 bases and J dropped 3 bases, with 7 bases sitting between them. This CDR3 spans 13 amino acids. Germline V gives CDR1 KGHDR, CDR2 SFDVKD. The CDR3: CATSDPQKETQYF. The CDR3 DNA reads TGTGCCACCAGTGATCCCCAGAAAGAGACCCAGTACTTC.

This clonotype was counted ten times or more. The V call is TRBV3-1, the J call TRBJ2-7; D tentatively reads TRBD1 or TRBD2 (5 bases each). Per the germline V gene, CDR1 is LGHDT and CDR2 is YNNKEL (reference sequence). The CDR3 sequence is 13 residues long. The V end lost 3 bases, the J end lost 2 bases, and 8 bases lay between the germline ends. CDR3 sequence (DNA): TGTGCCAGCAGCCAGAGGGGACCCTACGAGCAGTACTTC. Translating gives CASSQRGPYEQYF.

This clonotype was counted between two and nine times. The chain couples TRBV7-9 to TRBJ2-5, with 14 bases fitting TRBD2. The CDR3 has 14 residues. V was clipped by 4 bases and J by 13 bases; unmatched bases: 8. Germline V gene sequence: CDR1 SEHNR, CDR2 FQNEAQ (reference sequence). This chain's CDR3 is CASSSTGLAGGLYF. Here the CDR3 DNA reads TGTGCCAGCAGCTCAACCGGACTAGCGGGAGGCCTGTACTTC.

CDR3 sequence: CASSSLRGEKLFF. The CDR3 DNA is TGCGCCAGCAGCTCGCTACGGGGGGAAAAACTGTTTTTT. The chain joins TRBV5-1 to TRBJ1-4, with D perhaps matching TRBD1 (5 bases). Trimming took 3 bases from V and 8 from J, leaving 11 bases between them. CDR3 length: 13 amino acids. Per germline, CDR1 SGHRS and CDR2 YFSETQ.

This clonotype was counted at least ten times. CDR3 in amino acids: CASSLPPDTQYF. DNA of the CDR3: TGTGCCAGCAGTTTACCCCCAGATACGCAGTATTTT. The rearrangement joins TRBV12-3 or TRBV12-4 to TRBJ2-3; D is uncertain. Trimming shortened V by 2 bases and J by 4 bases, and 4 bases separated the two germline ends. The CDR3 consists of 12 residues.

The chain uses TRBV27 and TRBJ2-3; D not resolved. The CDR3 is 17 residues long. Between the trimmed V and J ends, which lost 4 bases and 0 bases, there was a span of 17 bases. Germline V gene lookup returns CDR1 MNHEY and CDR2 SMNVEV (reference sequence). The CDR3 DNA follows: TGTGCCAGCAGTTCCTCCGGTGGGCTACGAAGCACAGATACGCAGTATTTT. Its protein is CASSSSGGLRSTDTQYF.

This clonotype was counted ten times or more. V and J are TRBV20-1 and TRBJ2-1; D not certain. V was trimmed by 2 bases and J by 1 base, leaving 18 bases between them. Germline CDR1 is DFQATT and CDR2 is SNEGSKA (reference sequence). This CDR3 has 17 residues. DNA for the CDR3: TGCAGTGCTAGAAATTCCCTACTACCCGGGTCCTACAATGAGCAGTTCTTC. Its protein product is CSARNSLLPGSYNEQFF.

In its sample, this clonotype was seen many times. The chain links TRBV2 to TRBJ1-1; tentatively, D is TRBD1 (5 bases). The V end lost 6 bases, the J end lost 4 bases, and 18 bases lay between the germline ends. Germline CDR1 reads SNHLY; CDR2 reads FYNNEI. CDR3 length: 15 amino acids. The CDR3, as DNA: TGTGCCAGCAGACCCTCCCACAGCGGGGGCACTGAAGCTTTCTTT. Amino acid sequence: CASRPSHSGGTEAFF.